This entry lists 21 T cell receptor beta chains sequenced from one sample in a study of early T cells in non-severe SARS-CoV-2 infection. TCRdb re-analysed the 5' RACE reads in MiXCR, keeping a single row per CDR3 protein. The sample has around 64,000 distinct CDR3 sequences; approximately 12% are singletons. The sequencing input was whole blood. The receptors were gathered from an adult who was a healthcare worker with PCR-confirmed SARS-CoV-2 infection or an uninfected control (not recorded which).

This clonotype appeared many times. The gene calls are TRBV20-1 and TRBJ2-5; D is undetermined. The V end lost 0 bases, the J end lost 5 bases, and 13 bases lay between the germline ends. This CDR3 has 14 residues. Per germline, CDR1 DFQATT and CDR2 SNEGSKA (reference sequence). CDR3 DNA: TGCAGTGCTAGAGATTCCCGCGCGGACGAGACCCAGTACTTC. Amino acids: CSARDSRADETQYF.

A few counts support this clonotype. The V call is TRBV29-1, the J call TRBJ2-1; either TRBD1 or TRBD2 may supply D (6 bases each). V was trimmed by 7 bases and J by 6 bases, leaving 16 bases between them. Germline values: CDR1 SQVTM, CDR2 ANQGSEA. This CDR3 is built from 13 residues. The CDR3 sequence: CSANREVGNEQFF. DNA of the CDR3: TGCAGCGCCAACAGGGAGGTGGGCAATGAGCAGTTCTTC.

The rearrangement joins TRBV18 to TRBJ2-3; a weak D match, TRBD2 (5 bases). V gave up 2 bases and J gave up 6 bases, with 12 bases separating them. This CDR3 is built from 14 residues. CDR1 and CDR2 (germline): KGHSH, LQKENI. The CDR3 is CASSPAGPMDTQYF. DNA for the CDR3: TGTGCCAGCTCACCAGCGGGTCCTATGGATACGCAGTATTTT.

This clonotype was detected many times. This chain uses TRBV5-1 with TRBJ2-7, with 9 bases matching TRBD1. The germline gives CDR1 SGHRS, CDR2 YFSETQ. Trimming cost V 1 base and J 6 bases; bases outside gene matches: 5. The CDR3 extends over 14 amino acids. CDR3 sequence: CASSLSGQGREQYF. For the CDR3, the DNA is TGCGCCAGCAGCTTGTCGGGACAGGGTCGCGAGCAGTACTTC.

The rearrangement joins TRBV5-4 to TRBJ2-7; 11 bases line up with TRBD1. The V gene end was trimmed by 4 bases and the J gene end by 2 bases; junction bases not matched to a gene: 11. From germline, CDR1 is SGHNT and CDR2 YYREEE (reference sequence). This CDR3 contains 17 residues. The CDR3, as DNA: TGTGCCAGCAGCCCCCCTACGGACAGGGGGCATACCTACGAGCAGTACTTC. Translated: CASSPPTDRGHTYEQYF.

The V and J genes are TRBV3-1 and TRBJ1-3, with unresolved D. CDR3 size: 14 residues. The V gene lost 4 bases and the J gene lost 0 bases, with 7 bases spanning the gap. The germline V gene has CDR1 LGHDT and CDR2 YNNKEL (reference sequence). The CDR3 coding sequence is TGTGCCAGCAGCCTACAGAGCTCTGGAAACACCATATATTTT. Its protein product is CASSLQSSGNTIYF.

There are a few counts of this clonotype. The CDR3 is CSARMGLGTDTQYF. The CDR3 region has the DNA TGCAGTGCTAGAATGGGACTAGGCACAGATACGCAGTATTTT. This rearrangement joins TRBV20-1 to TRBJ2-3, with 8 nucleotides matching TRBD2. Germline V CDR1 and CDR2: DFQATT, SNEGSKA (reference sequence). CDR3 size: 14 residues. Germline trimming cut 2 bases from V and 1 base from J; bases unmatched to any gene: 2.

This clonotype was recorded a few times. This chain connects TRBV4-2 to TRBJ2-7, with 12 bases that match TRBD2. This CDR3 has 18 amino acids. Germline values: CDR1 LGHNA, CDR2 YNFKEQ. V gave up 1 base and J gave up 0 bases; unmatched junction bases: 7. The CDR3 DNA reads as TGTGCCAGCAGCCAAGTAGCGGGACTAGCGGGTAGCTCCTACGAGCAGTACTTC. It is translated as CASSQVAGLAGSSYEQYF.

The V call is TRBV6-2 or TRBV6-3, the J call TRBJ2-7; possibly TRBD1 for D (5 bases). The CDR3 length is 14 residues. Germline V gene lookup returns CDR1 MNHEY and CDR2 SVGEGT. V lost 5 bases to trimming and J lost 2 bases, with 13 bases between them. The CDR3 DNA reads TGTGCCAGCAGTGGGGCCGGGCCCACCTACGAGCAGTACTTC. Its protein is CASSGAGPTYEQYF.

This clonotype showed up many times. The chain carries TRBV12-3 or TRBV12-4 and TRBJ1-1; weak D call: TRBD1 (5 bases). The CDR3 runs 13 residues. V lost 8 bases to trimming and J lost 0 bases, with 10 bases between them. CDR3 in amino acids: CASRRQMNTEAFF. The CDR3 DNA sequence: TGTGCCAGCCGGCGACAGATGAACACTGAAGCTTTCTTT.

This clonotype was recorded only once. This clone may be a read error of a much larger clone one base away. The DNA of the CDR3 is TGCAGTGCTAAACTAGCGATGCAAACCTACAATGAGCAGTACTTC. It specifies CSAKLAMQTYNEQYF. V gene TRBV20-1 combines with J gene TRBJ2-1; 7 positions agree with TRBD2. The J call is doubtful: the DNA matches TRBJ2-7 better. This CDR3 spans 15 amino acids. The V gene's germline CDR1 is DFQATT and CDR2 SNEGSKA (reference sequence).

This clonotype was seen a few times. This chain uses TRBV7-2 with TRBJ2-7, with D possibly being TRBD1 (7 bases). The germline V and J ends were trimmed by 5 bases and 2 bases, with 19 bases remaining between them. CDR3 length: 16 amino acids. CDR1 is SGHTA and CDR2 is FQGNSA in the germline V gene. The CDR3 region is CASSQGGGKTPYEQYF. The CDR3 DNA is TGTGCCAGCAGCCAGGGGGGCGGCAAAACGCCCTACGAGCAGTACTTC.

The DNA for the CDR3 is TGTGCCAGCAGCCCCCGATCGAGAGCGACAGGGTACGAGCAGTACTTC. Its protein is CASSPRSRATGYEQYF. The chain employs TRBV11-2 and TRBJ2-7; 7 positions agree with TRBD1. The CDR3 has 16 amino acids. V lost 5 bases to trimming and J lost 4 bases; unmatched junction nucleotides: 14. Per germline, CDR1 SGHAT and CDR2 FQNNGV.

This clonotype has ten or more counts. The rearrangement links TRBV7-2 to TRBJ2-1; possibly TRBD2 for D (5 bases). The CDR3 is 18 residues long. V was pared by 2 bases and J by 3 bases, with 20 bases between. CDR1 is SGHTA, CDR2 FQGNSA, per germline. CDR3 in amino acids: CASSLRVAYQEVYNEQFF. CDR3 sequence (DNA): TGTGCCAGCAGCTTAAGGGTGGCGTACCAGGAGGTCTACAATGAGCAGTTCTTC.

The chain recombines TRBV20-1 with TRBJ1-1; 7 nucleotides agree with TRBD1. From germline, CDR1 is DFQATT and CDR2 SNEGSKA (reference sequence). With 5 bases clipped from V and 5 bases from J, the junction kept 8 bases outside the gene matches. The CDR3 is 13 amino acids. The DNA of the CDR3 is TGCAGTGCTCAGAGGGGGCGCGGGACTGAAGCTTTCTTT. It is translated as CSAQRGRGTEAFF.

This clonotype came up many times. CDR3 DNA: TGTGCCAGCAGCTCACAGGGGATTGGTGAGGGTGAGCAGTTCTTC. Encoded protein: CASSSQGIGEGEQFF. This sequence joins TRBV11-2 and TRBJ2-1; 7 nucleotides agree with TRBD1. Germline V gene data show CDR1 as SGHAT and CDR2 as FQNNGV. V lost 4 bases, J lost 9 bases, and 12 bases stayed unmatched. There are 15 residues in the CDR3.

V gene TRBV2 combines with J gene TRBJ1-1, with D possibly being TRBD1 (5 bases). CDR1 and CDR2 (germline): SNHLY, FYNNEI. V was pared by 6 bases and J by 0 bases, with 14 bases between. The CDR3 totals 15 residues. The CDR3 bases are TGTGCCAGCAGGGAAACGGGACGGGTGAACACTGAAGCTTTCTTT. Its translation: CASRETGRVNTEAFF.

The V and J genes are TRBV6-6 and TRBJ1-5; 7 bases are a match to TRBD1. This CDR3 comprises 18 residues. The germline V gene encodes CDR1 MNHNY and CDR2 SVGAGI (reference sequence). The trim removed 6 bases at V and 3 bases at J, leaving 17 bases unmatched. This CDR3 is CASRRVQGGQPYNQPQHF. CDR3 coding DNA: TGTGCCAGCAGGAGAGTGCAGGGGGGCCAACCGTACAATCAGCCCCAGCATTTT.

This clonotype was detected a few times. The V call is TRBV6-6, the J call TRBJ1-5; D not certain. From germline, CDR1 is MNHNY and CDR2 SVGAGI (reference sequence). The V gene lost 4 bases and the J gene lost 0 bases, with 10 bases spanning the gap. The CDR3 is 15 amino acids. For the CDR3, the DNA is TGTGCCAGCAGTTCGGAGATCGGTAGCAATCAGCCCCAGCATTTT. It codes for CASSSEIGSNQPQHF.

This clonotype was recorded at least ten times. The CDR3 region has the DNA TGCGCCAGCAGCTTGAGGCCAGGGTTCGAATACGAGCAGTACTTC. Translation gives CASSLRPGFEYEQYF. The rearrangement joins TRBV5-1 to TRBJ2-7, with D possibly TRBD1 on 5 matching bases. This CDR3 has 15 residues. Germline V gives CDR1 SGHRS, CDR2 YFSETQ. Trimming left V 1 base short and J 4 bases short, with 15 bases between.

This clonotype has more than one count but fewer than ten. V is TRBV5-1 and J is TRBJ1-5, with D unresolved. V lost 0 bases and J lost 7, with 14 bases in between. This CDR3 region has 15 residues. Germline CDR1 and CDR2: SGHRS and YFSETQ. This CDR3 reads CASSLVGSEGQPQHF. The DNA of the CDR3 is TGCGCCAGCAGCTTGGTGGGCAGTGAGGGCCAGCCCCAGCATTTT.